Following are 26 T cell receptor beta chains from one sample sequenced in a study of blood T cell repertoires in COVID-19 (dated by TCRdb to the early 2020s). Library preparation was by the immunoSEQ multiplex PCR assay. TCRdb holds this immuneACCESS table with in-frame rearrangements only. Some clones are missing; in checked studies, unresolved V genes explain under half, and the rest has no known cause. The sample has 40,000 to 55,000 clones on record, 89% of them singletons. The top ten clonotypes cover roughly 2.3% of the sample. The sequenced material came from peripheral blood. These receptors all stem from a human donor in a cohort sampled during active COVID-19.

The chain carries TRBV5-6 and TRBJ1-3; 7 positions agree with TRBD1. J lost 0 bases, V lost 0 bases, and 9 bases had no gene match. The CDR3 runs to 18 residues. Germline V gene data show CDR1 as SGHDT and CDR2 as YYEEEE. The CDR3 sequence is CASSLAYGTVYSGNTIYF. CDR3 coding DNA: TGTGCCAGCAGCTTGGCCTACGGGACAGTTTACTCTGGAAACACCATATATTTT.

J is TRBJ1-6 and V is TRBV5-8; 9 bases are a match to TRBD1. Germline V gives CDR1 SGHTS, CDR2 YDEGEE. CDR3 length: 16 amino acids. The ends lost 4 bases at V and 9 bases at J; junction bases unmatched: 11. This chain's CDR3 is CASSPTGQGIGSPLHF. The CDR3 region has the DNA TGTGCCAGCAGCCCCACCGGACAGGGGATAGGTTCACCCCTCCACTTT.

The chain carries TRBV19 and TRBJ1-5, with TRBD1 identical over 9 bases. The CDR3 has 16 residues. The J segment lost 5 bases and the V segment lost 3 bases, leaving 8 bases of the junction unmatched. CDR1 is LNHDA and CDR2 is SQIVND in the germline V gene (reference sequence). Here the CDR3 reads CASSIRTGTGHQPQHF. The CDR3 DNA follows: TGTGCCAGTAGTATTCGGACCGGGACAGGGCATCAGCCCCAGCATTTT.

The chain combines TRBV6-5 with TRBJ1-1; unclear D gene. The germline V gene has CDR1 MNHEY and CDR2 SVGAGI. The V and J ends lost 6 bases and 4 bases respectively, with 12 bases between them. The CDR3 is 13 amino acids. CDR3 nucleotides: TGTGCCAGCAGGAACCAGGTGGGCACTGAAGCTTTCTTT. It translates to CASRNQVGTEAFF.

This clone was seen only once. The CDR3 sequence: CASSTKLGGYYGYTF. The CDR3 DNA reads TGTGCCAGCAGCACTAAGCTGGGGGGGTACTATGGCTACACCTTC. This chain links TRBV7-3 with TRBJ1-2, with TRBD1 as a possible D gene (5 bases). The germline V gene encodes CDR1 SGHTA and CDR2 FQGTGA. The CDR3 loop spans 15 amino acids. The V gene lost 5 bases and the J gene lost 3 bases, with 16 bases spanning the gap.

For the CDR3, the DNA is TGTGCCAGCAGTCGGACTAGCGGGATTGAGGGCTCTCTGGACAATGAGCAGTTCTTC. This codes for CASSRTSGIEGSLDNEQFF. The rearrangement links TRBV28 to TRBJ2-1, with 12 bases matching TRBD2. Trimming at V came to 5 bases and at J to 5 bases, leaving 16 bases not matched to a gene. The CDR3 runs 19 residues. Germline CDR1 is MDHEN and CDR2 is SYDVKM.

The rearrangement links TRBV7-9 to TRBJ2-7, with 8 nucleotides matching TRBD1. The CDR3 has 17 residues. Trimming removed 1 base from V and 1 base from J; junction bases left unmatched: 9. The germline V gene encodes CDR1 SEHNR and CDR2 FQNEAQ (reference sequence). The CDR3 bases are TGTGCCAGCAGCTTAGTACCAGGACAGGGAATATCCTACGAGCAGTACTTC. As protein: CASSLVPGQGISYEQYF.

This chain uses TRBV5-1 with TRBJ2-7; TRBD1 agrees at 8 bases. The V gene's germline CDR1 is SGHRS and CDR2 YFSETQ. V lost 0 bases to trimming and J lost 5 bases; unmatched junction nucleotides: 10. The CDR3 runs 16 residues. Here the CDR3 reads CASSLDTSRGLDEQYF. Written as DNA, the CDR3 is TGCGCCAGCAGCTTGGATACATCCAGGGGGCTCGACGAGCAGTACTTC.

This rearrangement joins TRBV10-3 to TRBJ2-2; 8 nucleotides line up with TRBD2. CDR1 ENHRY and CDR2 SYGVKD come from the germline V gene. This CDR3 is 17 amino acids long. Unmatched junction bases numbered 5, after V lost 0 bases and J lost 2 bases. The CDR3 DNA sequence: TGTGCCATCAGTGAGTCGAGGCGGGGGGCTAACACCGGGGAGCTGTTTTTT. Protein sequence: CAISESRRGANTGELFF.

The CDR3 bases are TGTGCCACCAGTGATCCGAACAGGGGACCACACGAGCAGTACTTC. This codes for CATSDPNRGPHEQYF. The chain couples TRBV24-1 to TRBJ2-7; 7 bases fit TRBD1. Unmatched junction bases numbered 9, after V lost 3 bases and J lost 5 bases. The germline gives CDR1 KGHDR, CDR2 SFDVKD. The CDR3 length is 15 residues.

For the CDR3, the DNA is TGTGCCAGCAGTAAGAGGACTAGCTCGAGCACAGATACGCAGTATTTT. Translation: CASSKRTSSSTDTQYF. The genes are TRBV6-6 and TRBJ2-3, with 8 bases matching TRBD2. Per germline, CDR1 MNHNY and CDR2 SVGAGI (reference sequence). Germline trimming cut 5 bases from V and 0 bases from J; bases unmatched to any gene: 7. This CDR3 has 16 amino acids.

The chain carries TRBV3-1 (or the pseudogene TRBV3-2) and TRBJ1-5, with D unresolved. The germline V gene encodes CDR1 LGHDT and CDR2 YNNKEL (reference sequence). The CDR3 consists of 15 residues. V was cut by 1 base and J by 6 bases, with 13 bases left in between. CDR3 sequence reads: CASSQGVGSGQPQHF. The CDR3 bases are TGTGCCAGCAGCCAAGGGGTGGGGAGTGGTCAGCCCCAGCATTTT.

The chain's CDR3 is CASNRGQNYGYTF. The CDR3 nucleotides are TGTGCCAGCAATAGGGGGCAGAACTATGGCTACACCTTC. The genes are TRBV6-5 and TRBJ1-2, with 7 bases that match TRBD1. The germline gives CDR1 MNHEY, CDR2 SVGAGI. CDR3 size: 13 residues. V shed 7 bases, J shed 2 bases, and the junction held 4 bases outside the gene matches.

The V gene is TRBV28, the J gene TRBJ2-7; TRBD1 is a possible D gene (5 bases). V gave up 5 bases and J gave up 0 bases, with 11 bases separating them. Germline V gene data show CDR1 as MDHEN and CDR2 as SYDVKM. This CDR3 is built from 14 residues. The CDR3 DNA reads as TGTGCCAGCAGTATATTAGGGGTCTCCTACGAGCAGTACTTC. Its protein is CASSILGVSYEQYF.

The chain couples TRBV18 to TRBJ2-1, with 10 bases aligning to TRBD1. Trimming at V came to 8 bases and at J to 4 bases, leaving 11 bases not matched to a gene. The CDR3 sequence is 16 residues long. CDR1 and CDR2 from the germline V gene are KGHSH and LQKENI. DNA of the CDR3: TGTGCCAGCCGGACTGCCGGGACAGGGGCTTACAATGAGCAGTTCTTC. Translation gives CASRTAGTGAYNEQFF.

This chain connects TRBV28 to TRBJ1-1, with 10 bases aligning to TRBD1. Trimming took 2 bases from V and 9 from J; bases not matched to a gene: 6. The length of the CDR3 is 14 residues. Germline lookup yields CDR1 MDHEN and CDR2 SYDVKM. The CDR3 loop reads CASSLRDRGSQAFF. In DNA, the CDR3 is TGTGCCAGCAGTTTACGGGACAGGGGTAGTCAAGCTTTCTTT.

The rearrangement links TRBV19 to TRBJ1-1; 7 positions agree with TRBD1. The CDR3 is 16 residues long. J gave up 0 bases and V 5 bases, and 9 bases lay outside the gene matches. Germline CDR1 reads LNHDA; CDR2 reads SQIVND (reference sequence). The CDR3 DNA reads TGTGCCAGTAGTCGGGACAGAGTACACATGAACACTGAAGCTTTCTTT. Its translation is CASSRDRVHMNTEAFF.

The V and J genes are TRBV4-1 and TRBJ2-6, with 8 bases fitting TRBD1. Germline V CDR1 and CDR2: MGHRA, YSYEKL. The length of the CDR3 is 18 residues. The V gene end was trimmed by 5 bases and the J gene end by 0 bases; junction bases not matched to a gene: 9. In DNA, the CDR3 is TGCGCCAGCAGCAACCACCGGGACAGGCTCTCTGGGGCCAACGTCCTGACTTTC. It translates to CASSNHRDRLSGANVLTF.

The J gene is TRBJ2-7, the V gene TRBV20-1, with 8 bases matching TRBD1. The CDR3 is 16 residues long. V lost 3 bases to trimming and J lost 0 bases; unmatched junction nucleotides: 10. Germline CDR1 is DFQATT and CDR2 is SNEGSKA (reference sequence). CDR3 amino acids: CSASGAGTGLSYEQYF. The CDR3 DNA reads TGCAGTGCTAGTGGGGCCGGGACAGGCCTCTCCTACGAGCAGTACTTC.

V gene TRBV29-1 combines with J gene TRBJ2-7; 14 bases are shared with TRBD2. CDR3 length equals 13 residues. Trimming cost V 6 bases and J 7 bases; bases outside gene matches: 5. Germline V gene lookup returns CDR1 SQVTM and CDR2 ANQGSEA. This CDR3 reads CSVGTSGSGEQYF. As DNA, the CDR3 is TGCAGCGTGGGGACTAGCGGGAGCGGGGAGCAGTACTTC.

This rearrangement joins TRBV4-3 to TRBJ2-7, with 8 bases lining up with TRBD2. CDR1 is LGHNA, CDR2 YSLEER, per germline. The CDR3 is made up of 16 amino acids. V gave up 1 base and J gave up 3 bases; unmatched junction bases: 8. CDR3 residues: CASSQALSGVSYEQYF. In DNA form, the CDR3 reads TGCGCCAGCAGCCAAGCTCTTAGCGGGGTTAGCTACGAGCAGTACTTC.

The V gene is TRBV7-2, the J gene TRBJ2-7; D perhaps matches TRBD2 (6 bases). Germline CDR1 SGHTA, CDR2 FQGNSA. V was trimmed by 2 bases and J by 3 bases, leaving 11 bases between them. The CDR3 sequence is 14 residues long. Here the CDR3 reads CASSLSEGVYEQYF. The CDR3 DNA sequence: TGTGCCAGCAGCTTATCGGAGGGAGTCTACGAGCAGTACTTC.

This clone has more than one count but fewer than ten. V and J are TRBV18 and TRBJ1-5, with TRBD1 matching over 9 bases. After removal of 3 bases from V and 3 bases from J, the junction contained 12 bases not matched to a gene. CDR1 is KGHSH and CDR2 is LQKENI in the germline V gene. The CDR3 consists of 18 residues. The CDR3 loop reads CASSPLGTTGGFNQPQHF. DNA of the CDR3: TGTGCCAGCTCACCGCTCGGGACCACAGGGGGCTTCAATCAGCCCCAGCATTTT.

This clone has a single count. CDR3 sequence (DNA): TGTGCCAGCAGACTAGCGGGGGTTTACAATGAGCAGTTCTTC. It translates to CASRLAGVYNEQFF. This rearrangement joins TRBV27 to TRBJ2-1; 11 positions match TRBD2. J gave up 4 bases and V 6 bases, and 2 bases lay outside the gene matches. Germline values: CDR1 MNHEY, CDR2 SMNVEV (reference sequence). The CDR3 extends over 14 amino acids.

The chain couples TRBV10-3 to TRBJ2-7; tentatively, D is TRBD1 (5 bases). CDR1 and CDR2 from the germline V gene are ENHRY and SYGVKD. The CDR3 runs 13 residues. Trimming removed 7 bases from V and 5 bases from J, with 15 bases in between. In DNA form, the CDR3 reads TGTGCCATCATGGCAGGGCTGGCCCACGAGCAGTACTTC. Its translation: CAIMAGLAHEQYF.

The rearrangement uses TRBV28 and TRBJ1-2, with D tentatively TRBD1 (5 bases). The CDR3 runs 15 residues. Trimming took off 1 base at V and 4 bases at J, with 13 bases between the two ends. Germline loops: CDR1 MDHEN, CDR2 SYDVKM. The DNA for the CDR3 is TGTGCCAGCAGTTTATCCGGGGGGAATGGCTATGGCTACACCTTC. Translated: CASSLSGGNGYGYTF.